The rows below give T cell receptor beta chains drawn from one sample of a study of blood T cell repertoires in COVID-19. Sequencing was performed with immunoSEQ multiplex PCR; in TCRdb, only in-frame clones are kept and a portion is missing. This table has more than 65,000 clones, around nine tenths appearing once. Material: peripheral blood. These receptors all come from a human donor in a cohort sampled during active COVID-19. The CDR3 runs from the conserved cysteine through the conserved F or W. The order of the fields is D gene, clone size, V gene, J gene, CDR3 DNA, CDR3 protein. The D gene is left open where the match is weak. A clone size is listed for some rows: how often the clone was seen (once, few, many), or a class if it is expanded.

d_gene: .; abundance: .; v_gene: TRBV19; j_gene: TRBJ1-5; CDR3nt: TGTGCCAGTAGTATTGAGGTTTTGAGTAGGAGCGGTCAGCCCCAGCATTTT; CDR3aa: CASSIEVLSRSGQPQHF
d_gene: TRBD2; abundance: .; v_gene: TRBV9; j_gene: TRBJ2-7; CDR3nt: TGTGCCAGCAGCGAGACTAGCGGGGAATCCTACGAGCAGTACTTC; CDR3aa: CASSETSGESYEQYF
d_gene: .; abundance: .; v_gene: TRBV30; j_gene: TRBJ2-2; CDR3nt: TGTGCCTGGAGTCTAACCAAAGGGGAGCTGTTTTTT; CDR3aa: CAWSLTKGELFF
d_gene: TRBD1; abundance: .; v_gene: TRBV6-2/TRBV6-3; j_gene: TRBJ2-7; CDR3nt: TGTGCCAGCAGTTCCTCGGACAGGGGGTATGGCGAGCAGTACTTC; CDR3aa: CASSSSDRGYGEQYF
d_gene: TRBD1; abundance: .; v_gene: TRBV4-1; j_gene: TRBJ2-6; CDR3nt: TGCGCCAGCAGCCCCACTTCGACAGGGGGGTGGGGGGCCAACGTCCTGACTTTC; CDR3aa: CASSPTSTGGWGANVLTF
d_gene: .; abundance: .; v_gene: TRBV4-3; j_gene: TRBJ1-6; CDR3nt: TGCGCCAGCAGCCAAGGAAGGGGTAGGGATTCACCCCTCCACTTT; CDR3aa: CASSQGRGRDSPLHF
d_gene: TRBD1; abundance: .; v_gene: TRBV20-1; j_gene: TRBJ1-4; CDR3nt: TGCAGTGACAGGGGGGAAAAACTGTTTTTT; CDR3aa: CSDRGEKLFF
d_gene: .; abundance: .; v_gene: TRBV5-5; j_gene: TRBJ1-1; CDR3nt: TGTGCCAGCAACCTAAGGGGAAATGACGGGACTGAAGCTTTCTTT; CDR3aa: CASNLRGNDGTEAFF
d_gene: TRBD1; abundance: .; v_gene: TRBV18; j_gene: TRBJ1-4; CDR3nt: TGTGCCAGCTCACGGGGACAGGGGAATGAAAAACTGTTTTTT; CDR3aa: CASSRGQGNEKLFF
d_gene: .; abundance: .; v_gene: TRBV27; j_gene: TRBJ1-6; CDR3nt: TGTGCCAGCAGTTTACGCAGGGCTCAATCACCCCTCCACTTT; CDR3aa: CASSLRRAQSPLHF
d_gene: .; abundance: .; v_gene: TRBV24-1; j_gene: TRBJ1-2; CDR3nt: TGTGCCACCAGTCCCAGGGCTATGGACTATGGCTACACCTTC; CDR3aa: CATSPRAMDYGYTF
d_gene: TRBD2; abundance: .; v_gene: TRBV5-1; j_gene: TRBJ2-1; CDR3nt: TGCGCCAGCAGCTTGCAACTAGCGGGGGGCCCCAATGAGCAGTTCTTC; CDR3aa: CASSLQLAGGPNEQFF
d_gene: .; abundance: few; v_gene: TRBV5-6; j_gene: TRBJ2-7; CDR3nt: TGTGCCAGCAGCCACGAACGGGGGGCCCCCACCTACGAGCAGTACTTC; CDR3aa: CASSHERGAPTYEQYF
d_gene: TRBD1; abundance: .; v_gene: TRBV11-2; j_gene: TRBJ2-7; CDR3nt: TGTGCCAGCAGCCCTCGGGGTAGGGGGCTGCACGAGCAGTACTTC; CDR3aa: CASSPRGRGLHEQYF
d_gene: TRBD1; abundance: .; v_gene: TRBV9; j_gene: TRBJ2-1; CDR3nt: TGTGCCAGCAGCGTAGAAGGGACAGGGGGTAATGAGCAGTTCTTC; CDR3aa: CASSVEGTGGNEQFF
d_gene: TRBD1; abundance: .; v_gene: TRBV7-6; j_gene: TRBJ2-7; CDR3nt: TGTGCCAGCAGCTCCGCAGGGGGCGCCTACGAGCAGTACTTC; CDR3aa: CASSSAGGAYEQYF
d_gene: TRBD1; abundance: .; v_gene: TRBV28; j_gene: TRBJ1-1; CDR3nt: TGTGCCAGCAGTCCAATTGGGGGACAGACCACTGAAGCTTTCTTT; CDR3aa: CASSPIGGQTTEAFF